The T cell receptor (beta chain) under discussion was sequenced for a study of blood T cell repertoires in COVID-19. As for the study in general: Acute and convalescent COVID-19 samples came from the United States, Italy and Spain. From T cells, B-cell-depleted T cells, or PBMCs came the material, which was cDNA or gDNA.

CDR1 is SGHAT and CDR2 is FQNNGV in the germline V gene. The CDR3 length is 16 residues. Trimming left V 5 bases short and J 5 bases short, with 18 bases between. Per the authors' pipeline: It was from reference gene primer amplification that nucleated cell counts were estimated. The repertoire was sequenced with immunoSEQ multiplex PCR; TCRdb's copy has only in-frame clones and lacks some. Clonal size and the V and J genes are those of that table, whereas D and trimming came from the DNA. Among some 71,000 clones, roughly 88% were seen once, and the ten largest hold 1.5% to 2%. The receptor's source is a man younger than 45 with acute or convalescent COVID-19. The specimen was peripheral blood. The chain employs TRBV11-2 and TRBJ1-4; D not certain. CDR3 sequence: CASSPSTPVGNEKLFF. CDR3 DNA: TGTGCCAGCAGCCCTTCCACCCCAGTGGGCAATGAAAAACTGTTTTTT.